These 32 T cell receptor beta chains were all obtained from the same sample, sequenced in a study of T cells in Graves' hyperthyroidism and ophthalmopathy. The TCR beta CDR3 regions underwent amplification using RNA transcripts as the source. The HTBI primer set served for first-round RT-PCR of the TCR CDR3. From the multiplex PCR reads, TCRdb called clonotypes with MiXCR, one entry per CDR3 protein. The sample holds some 300,000 distinct CDR3 sequences; 10% to 15% are singletons and the top ten take roughly 7.5%. Sequencing was done on a sample of blood. The receptors derive from a woman aged 25 to 39 with Graves' hyperthyroidism that later progressed to Graves' ophthalmopathy.

In this sample, this clonotype turned up many times. The genes are TRBV28 and TRBJ2-3; 10 bases match TRBD1. This CDR3 has 16 amino acids. Looked up from germline, CDR1 is MDHEN and CDR2 is SYDVKM. Trimming took 4 bases from V and 2 from J; bases not matched to a gene: 6. In nucleotides, the CDR3 is TGTGCCAGCAGTTCCCCCGGGACAGGGGCCACAGATACGCAGTATTTT. It codes for CASSSPGTGATDTQYF.

This clonotype was detected ten times or more. The J gene is TRBJ2-3, the V gene TRBV20-1; perhaps D is TRBD1 or TRBD2 (5 bases each). The germline V gene encodes CDR1 DFQATT and CDR2 SNEGSKA (reference sequence). There are 15 residues in the CDR3. Trimming left V 3 bases short and J 0 bases short, with 13 bases between. The CDR3 DNA sequence: TGCAGTGCTAGGGACGGGACGACTAGCACAGATACGCAGTATTTT. This encodes CSARDGTTSTDTQYF.

The V gene is TRBV4-1, the J gene TRBJ2-3; D is perhaps TRBD1 (6 bases). The CDR3 length is 14 residues. CDR1 and CDR2 from the germline V gene are MGHRA and YSYEKL. Trimming left V 2 bases short and J 4 bases short, with 10 bases between. The CDR3: CASSQKTGADTQYF. CDR3 bases: TGCGCCAGCAGCCAAAAGACAGGAGCAGATACGCAGTATTTT.

The chain couples TRBV20-1 to TRBJ1-3; D remains unclear. CDR3 size: 15 residues. V was trimmed by 2 bases and J by 0 bases, leaving 11 bases between them. Germline values: CDR1 DFQATT, CDR2 SNEGSKA (reference sequence). In DNA, the CDR3 is TGCAGTGCTAGAAGTATTCCGAGCTCTGGAAACACCATATATTTT. Encoded protein: CSARSIPSSGNTIYF.

In its sample, this clonotype was seen many times. This chain links TRBV15 with TRBJ2-7; D gene unclear. This CDR3 is built from 13 residues. Germline V lookup: CDR1 LNHNV, CDR2 YYDKDF (reference sequence). Trimming shortened V by 3 bases and J by 2 bases, and 8 bases separated the two germline ends. CDR3 region: CATSRDGTYEQYF. In nucleotides, the CDR3 is TGTGCCACCAGCAGGGACGGAACCTACGAGCAGTACTTC. The whole variable domain, filled in from reference TRBV15 and TRBJ2-7, reads DAMVIQNPRYQVTQFGKPVTLSCSQTLNHNVMYWYQQKSSQAPKLLFHYYDKDFNNEADTPDNFQSRRPNTSFCFLDIRSPGLGDTAMYLCATSRDGTYEQYFGPGTRLTVT.

This clonotype came up many times. CDR3 sequence reads: CSVEGTGGRMNTEAFF. CDR3 DNA: TGCAGCGTTGAAGGGACAGGAGGAAGAATGAACACTGAAGCTTTCTTT. V is TRBV29-1 and J is TRBJ1-1, with 7 nucleotides matching TRBD1. This CDR3 has 16 amino acids. Germline-derived CDR1 and CDR2 are SQVTM and ANQGSEA. V shed 1 base, J shed 0 bases, and the junction held 8 bases outside the gene matches.

This clonotype was seen ten or more times. The V call is TRBV28, the J call TRBJ2-7, with unresolved D. The length of the CDR3 is 12 residues. With 2 bases removed from V and 2 bases from J, the gap between germline ends came to 4 bases. The germline V gene encodes CDR1 MDHEN and CDR2 SYDVKM. Here the CDR3 DNA reads TGTGCCAGCAGTTTAAAGCCCTACGAGCAGTACTTC. Protein product: CASSLKPYEQYF.

This clonotype has a count of ten or more. The gene calls are TRBV2 and TRBJ2-5; D remains unclear. Germline loops: CDR1 SNHLY, CDR2 FYNNEI. The CDR3 spans 11 residues. V was clipped by 7 bases and J by 5 bases, with 8 bases between them. CDR3 sequence reads: CASTGVETQYF. CDR3 nucleotide sequence: TGTGCCAGCACTGGGGTTGAGACCCAGTACTTC.

V gene TRBV7-9 combines with J gene TRBJ1-1; D unclear. Trimming took 5 bases from V and 0 from J, leaving 13 bases between them. Germline V gives CDR1 SEHNR, CDR2 FQNEAQ (reference sequence). The CDR3 has 15 residues. The CDR3 is CASSPRRTMNTEAFF. The DNA for the CDR3 is TGTGCCAGCAGCCCACGACGGACGATGAACACTGAAGCTTTCTTT.

V is TRBV24-1 and J is TRBJ2-1; 15 nucleotides line up with TRBD2. The CDR3 spans 18 residues. With V trimmed by 4 bases and J by 4 bases, 7 bases remained unmatched. The V gene's germline CDR1 is KGHDR and CDR2 SFDVKD. The CDR3 DNA reads TGTGCCACCAGTGACGGACTAGCGGGAGGGCCGGTTTACAATGAGCAGTTCTTC. Amino acids: CATSDGLAGGPVYNEQFF.

This clonotype was seen only once. The chain carries TRBV28 and TRBJ1-1; 11 bases agree with TRBD1. The CDR3 has 14 amino acids. Germline CDR1 reads MDHEN; CDR2 reads SYDVKM. The V segment lost 4 bases and the J segment 4 bases; nucleotides outside the gene matches: 2. As DNA, the CDR3 is TGTGCCAGCAGTTGGACAGGGGGCGGCACTGAAGCTTTCTTT. Its translation is CASSWTGGGTEAFF.

The sample holds many counts of this clonotype. This sequence joins TRBV5-1 and TRBJ2-1; 14 bases match TRBD2. This CDR3 is 19 amino acids long. V gave up 4 bases and J gave up 1 base; unmatched junction bases: 10. Germline V gives CDR1 SGHRS, CDR2 YFSETQ. CDR3 sequence (DNA): TGCGCCAGCAGCCTATCCCCGGGACTAGCGGGAGCTTCCTACAATGAGCAGTTCTTC. Amino acids: CASSLSPGLAGASYNEQFF.

There are many counts of this clonotype. The V and J genes are TRBV12-3 or TRBV12-4 and TRBJ2-5; possible D gene TRBD2, 6 bases. CDR3 size: 15 residues. Trimming removed 4 bases from V and 4 bases from J, with 16 bases in between. The CDR3 here is CASSYRELGPETQYF. The CDR3 DNA is TGTGCCAGCAGTTACCGGGAGCTAGGACCAGAGACCCAGTACTTC.

V and J are TRBV28 and TRBJ2-1; 7 bases match TRBD1. Trimming cost V 5 bases and J 5 bases; bases outside gene matches: 9. The CDR3 runs 15 residues. Germline V lookup: CDR1 MDHEN, CDR2 SYDVKM. Written as DNA, the CDR3 is TGTGCCAGCAGTAAGGGGACAGTCCCCCACAATGAGCAGTTCTTC. This gives the protein CASSKGTVPHNEQFF.

This clonotype occurred many times. The genes are TRBV20-1 and TRBJ2-7; D is perhaps TRBD2 (5 bases). V lost 3 bases and J lost 3, with 15 bases in between. The CDR3 sequence is 14 residues long. Germline-derived CDR1 and CDR2 are DFQATT and SNEGSKA (reference sequence). DNA of the CDR3: TGCAGTGCTAGTCCCGCACTAGGCAGCTACGAGCAGTACTTC. Translating gives CSASPALGSYEQYF.

This clonotype was picked up many times. The gene calls are TRBV6-2 or TRBV6-3 and TRBJ2-3, with 10 positions matching TRBD2. CDR3 length equals 16 residues. With 3 bases clipped from V and 3 bases from J, the junction kept 6 bases outside the gene matches. Per germline, CDR1 MNHEY and CDR2 SVGEGT. CDR3 amino acids: CASSYSLAGATDTQYF. As DNA, the CDR3 is TGTGCCAGCAGTTATTCCCTAGCGGGAGCTACAGATACGCAGTATTTT.

The chain combines TRBV18 with TRBJ2-5, with 13 bases lining up with TRBD2. Germline CDR1 reads KGHSH; CDR2 reads LQKENI. Trimming at V came to 3 bases and at J to 4 bases, leaving 17 bases not matched to a gene. The CDR3 is made up of 20 amino acids. DNA for the CDR3: TGTGCCAGCTCACCTTGGGACAGCGGACTAGCGGGAGTCGGGCGAGAGACCCAGTACTTC. This translates into CASSPWDSGLAGVGRETQYF.

This clonotype was seen ten or more times. J is TRBJ1-4 and V is TRBV29-1; D is uncertain. Between the trimmed V and J ends, which lost 4 bases and 8 bases, there was a span of 5 bases. CDR1 is SQVTM and CDR2 is ANQGSEA in the germline V gene. The CDR3 totals 10 residues. CDR3 in amino acids: CSVGVEKLFF. For the CDR3, the DNA is TGCAGCGTTGGTGTGGAAAAACTGTTTTTT.

This clonotype was seen a few times. This chain links TRBV6-2 or TRBV6-3 with TRBJ1-1; perhaps TRBD1 as D (5 bases). In germline, CDR1 is MNHEY, CDR2 SVGEGT. V was trimmed by 6 bases and J by 3 bases, leaving 8 bases between them. The CDR3 extends over 12 amino acids. The DNA of the CDR3 is TGTGCCAGCAGAGACAGTTACACTGAAGCTTTCTTT. Protein sequence: CASRDSYTEAFF.

This clonotype was observed a few times. The chain joins TRBV5-1 to TRBJ1-2; TRBD1 agrees at 7 bases. Germline lookup yields CDR1 SGHRS and CDR2 YFSETQ. The junction had 5 bases not matched to a gene; V was cut back by 6 bases and J by 6 bases. This CDR3 contains 12 residues. The CDR3 bases are TGCGCCAGCACCGAAGACAGGGATGGCTACACCTTC. It translates to CASTEDRDGYTF.

CDR3 sequence reads: CASSLPSGNTIYF. The CDR3 nucleotides are TGTGCCAGCAGCCTCCCCTCTGGAAACACCATATATTTT. This chain links TRBV7-9 with TRBJ1-3; D gene ambiguous. There are 13 residues in the CDR3. V gave up 5 bases and J gave up 0 bases, with 5 bases separating them. Per germline, CDR1 SEHNR and CDR2 FQNEAQ (reference sequence). The whole variable domain, remainder taken from reference TRBV7-9 and TRBJ1-3, is DTGVSQNPRHKITKRGQNVTFRCDPISEHNRLYWYRQTLGQGPEFLTYFQNEAQLEKSRLLSDRFSAERPKGSFSTLEIQRTEQGDSAMYLCASSLPSGNTIYFGEGSWLTVV.

The V call is TRBV19, the J call TRBJ2-1; 10 positions agree with TRBD2. V gave up 5 bases and J gave up 9 bases; unmatched junction bases: 4. This CDR3 spans 13 amino acids. CDR1 is LNHDA, CDR2 SQIVND, per germline (reference sequence). CDR3 residues: CASSGTSAVEQFF. The CDR3 DNA reads TGTGCCAGTAGTGGGACTAGCGCGGTTGAGCAGTTCTTC.

The V and J genes are TRBV4-3 and TRBJ2-3; 11 bases match TRBD2. The CDR3 extends over 15 amino acids. V lost 5 bases to trimming and J lost 4 bases; unmatched junction nucleotides: 5. Looked up from germline, CDR1 is LGHNA and CDR2 is YSLEER. For the CDR3, the DNA is TGCGCCAGCAGCTCACCGGGACTAGCGGCAGATACGCAGTATTTT. Protein: CASSSPGLAADTQYF.

This clonotype occurred many times. V usage is TRBV30 and J usage is TRBJ2-5; 8 nucleotides line up with TRBD1. This CDR3 has 14 residues. CDR1 is GTSNPN and CDR2 is SVGIG in the germline V gene (reference sequence). Unmatched junction bases numbered 6, after V lost 2 bases and J lost 4 bases. CDR3 protein: CAWSRDRGGETQYF. The CDR3 DNA reads as TGTGCCTGGAGTCGAGACAGGGGAGGAGAGACCCAGTACTTC.

This clonotype appeared many times. V is TRBV28 and J is TRBJ2-1, with 10 bases lining up with TRBD1. The CDR3 sequence is 19 residues long. Germline CDR1 MDHEN, CDR2 SYDVKM. J was trimmed by 4 bases and V by 5 bases; bases with no gene match: 17. CDR3 amino acids: CASSTTPGQGSSGYNEQFF. The DNA of the CDR3 is TGTGCCAGCAGTACCACCCCGGGACAGGGGTCTAGCGGTTACAATGAGCAGTTCTTC. The full variable domain, with the rest looked up from reference TRBV28 and TRBJ2-1, is DVKVTQSSRYLVKRTGEKVFLECVQDMDHENMFWYRQDPGLGLRLIYFSYDVKMKEKGDIPEGYSVSREKKERFSLILESASTNQTSMYLCASSTTPGQGSSGYNEQFFGPGTRLTVL.

This clonotype was picked up many times. This rearrangement joins TRBV15 to TRBJ1-1; 12 bases line up with TRBD1. Germline V gives CDR1 LNHNV, CDR2 YYDKDF (reference sequence). This CDR3 is 19 amino acids long. V gave up 1 base and J gave up 5 bases; unmatched junction bases: 14. The CDR3 reads CATSRGWEGQGARVTEAFF. For the CDR3, the DNA is TGTGCCACCAGCAGAGGATGGGAGGGACAGGGGGCGCGGGTGACTGAAGCTTTCTTT. Based on the CDR3 plus reference TRBV15 and TRBJ1-1, the full variable domain is DAMVIQNPRYQVTQFGKPVTLSCSQTLNHNVMYWYQQKSSQAPKLLFHYYDKDFNNEADTPDNFQSRRPNTSFCFLDIRSPGLGDTAMYLCATSRGWEGQGARVTEAFFGQGTRLTVV.

This clonotype was counted ten times or more. The V and J genes are TRBV7-2 and TRBJ1-2; the D is unclear. Germline CDR1 reads SGHTA; CDR2 reads FQGNSA. The length of the CDR3 is 14 residues. V lost 1 base and J lost 6, with 12 bases in between. CDR3 nucleotides: TGTGCCAGCAGCTTAGGGGTATGGAGCCATGGCTACACCTTC. It codes for CASSLGVWSHGYTF.

In this sample, this clonotype turned up many times. The gene calls are TRBV15 and TRBJ2-1; a possible D gene is TRBD2 (5 bases). This CDR3 has 15 amino acids. V was cut by 1 base and J by 2 bases, with 9 bases left in between. Germline V gene lookup returns CDR1 LNHNV and CDR2 YYDKDF (reference sequence). CDR3 loop: CATSRVAFPYNEQFF. In DNA, the CDR3 is TGTGCCACCAGCAGAGTAGCGTTCCCCTACAATGAGCAGTTCTTC.

This clonotype was recorded a few times. This chain joins TRBV19 and TRBJ1-5; 10 nucleotides match TRBD1. Germline CDR1 reads LNHDA; CDR2 reads SQIVND (reference sequence). With 1 base clipped from V and 1 base from J, the junction kept 1 base outside the gene matches. The CDR3 has 16 amino acids. This chain's CDR3 is CASSIGGQGSNQPQHF. CDR3 in DNA: TGTGCCAGTAGTATAGGGGGACAGGGGAGCAATCAGCCCCAGCATTTT.

This clonotype has more than one count but fewer than ten. This chain connects TRBV29-1 to TRBJ2-1; D call uncertain. CDR3 length: 16 residues. Germline V gene sequence: CDR1 SQVTM, CDR2 ANQGSEA. V was cut by 6 bases and J by 2 bases, with 20 bases left in between. The CDR3 coding sequence is TGCAGCGTCCGCGACCCTGTCGGCGGACCCTACAATGAGCAGTTCTTC. Protein product: CSVRDPVGGPYNEQFF.

This clonotype was detected only a few times. This chain joins TRBV11-3 and TRBJ2-3; 7 nucleotides agree with TRBD2. This CDR3 has 16 residues. The V and J ends lost 4 bases and 1 base, in that order; junction bases with no gene match: 8. Germline CDR1 reads SGHNT; CDR2 reads YENEEA. The chain's CDR3 is CASSSPPGGRTDTQYF. For the CDR3, the DNA is TGTGCCAGCAGCTCACCCCCGGGAGGTCGCACAGATACGCAGTATTTT.

This clonotype has ten or more counts. The chain recombines TRBV7-9 with TRBJ2-1, with D hard to call. Trimming removed 3 bases from V and 3 bases from J, with 9 bases in between. The CDR3 runs to 14 residues. CDR1 SEHNR and CDR2 FQNEAQ come from the germline V gene (reference sequence). The CDR3 loop reads CASSFAGSYNEQFF. For the CDR3, the DNA is TGTGCCAGCAGCTTTGCTGGCAGCTACAATGAGCAGTTCTTC.